One sample yielded the 21 T cell receptor beta chains listed below, sequenced in a study of spatial heterogeneity in lung cancer. Time point in this sample: sample taken at primary tumor resection. TCRdb called the 5' RACE reads again in MiXCR, with one record for every CDR3 protein. The sample lists roughly 7,000 distinct CDR3 sequences, 6.5% to 9% occurring once. The specimen was PBMCs, collected at surgery. The receptors were gathered from a male donor with early-stage non-small cell lung cancer.

The chain is built from TRBV2 and TRBJ1-2; D unclear. Germline lookup yields CDR1 SNHLY and CDR2 FYNNEI. This CDR3 comprises 12 residues. Trimming removed 8 bases from V and 5 bases from J, with 12 bases in between. The CDR3 is CASLEQTYGYTF. In nucleotides, the CDR3 is TGTGCCAGCTTGGAACAGACTTATGGCTACACCTTC.

In this sample, this clonotype turned up many times. The chain couples TRBV10-1 to TRBJ1-2; 7 bases are a match to TRBD1. This CDR3 has 13 residues. Trimming removed 7 bases from V and 7 bases from J; junction bases left unmatched: 9. Per the germline V gene, CDR1 is WNHNN and CDR2 is SYGVQD (reference sequence). This CDR3 is CASTGQVGGGYTF. In DNA, the CDR3 is TGCGCCAGCACCGGACAGGTGGGAGGTGGCTACACCTTC.

This clonotype was seen only a few times. CDR3 protein: CASSTGTGSVGELFF. The CDR3 DNA is TGTGCCAGCAGCACCGGGACAGGGTCCGTCGGGGAGCTGTTTTTT. The chain carries TRBV7-2 and TRBJ2-2; 9 bases map to TRBD1. The CDR3 totals 15 residues. CDR1 is SGHTA, CDR2 FQGNSA, per germline. Trimming took 5 bases from V and 7 from J; bases not matched to a gene: 8.

This clonotype was picked up many times. The rearrangement uses TRBV29-1 and TRBJ2-1; D may be TRBD1 (5 bases). The CDR3 runs to 12 residues. Germline V gene sequence: CDR1 SQVTM, CDR2 ANQGSEA. V dropped 1 base and J dropped 6 bases, with 7 bases sitting between them. CDR3 loop: CSVEGTLNEQFF. The DNA of the CDR3 is TGCAGCGTTGAAGGGACACTCAATGAGCAGTTCTTC.

In this sample, this clonotype turned up many times. The chain joins TRBV6-1 to TRBJ2-4; D is possibly TRBD2 (6 bases). The CDR3 sequence is 12 residues long. V was clipped by 6 bases and J by 9 bases, with 12 bases between them. The germline V gene has CDR1 MNHNS and CDR2 SASEGT. The CDR3 sequence: CASSPGTPIQYF. DNA for the CDR3: TGTGCCAGCAGCCCCGGGACTCCCATTCAGTACTTC.

This clonotype came up many times. This chain joins TRBV5-1 and TRBJ2-3, with 9 bases matching TRBD1. V trimming: 3 bases; J trimming: 3 bases; junction bases outside the gene matches: 2. The length of the CDR3 is 14 residues. Per germline, CDR1 SGHRS and CDR2 YFSETQ. CDR3 DNA: TGCGCCAGCAGCTCCGGACAGGGGACAGATACGCAGTATTTT. Its protein is CASSSGQGTDTQYF. Combining the CDR3 with reference TRBV5-1 and TRBJ2-3 gives the whole variable domain KAGVTQTPRYLIKTRGQQVTLSCSPISGHRSVSWYQQTPGQGLQFLFEYFSETQRNKGNFPGRFSGRQFSNSRSEMNVSTLELGDSALYLCASSSGQGTDTQYFGPGTRLTVL.

This clonotype was seen repeatedly, ten times or more. The V gene is TRBV2, the J gene TRBJ2-7; tentatively, D is TRBD2 (6 bases). V was pared by 7 bases and J by 2 bases, with 15 bases between. The CDR3 contains 14 residues. CDR1 is SNHLY and CDR2 is FYNNEI in the germline V gene. CDR3 sequence (DNA): TGTGCCAGCACCCTGCGGGACTCTACCTACGAGCAGTACTTC. This sequence encodes CASTLRDSTYEQYF.

This clonotype was seen repeatedly, ten times or more. The CDR3 DNA is TGTGCCAGCAGCTCACCCGTGGGACCCACTGAAGCTTTCTTT. Residues: CASSSPVGPTEAFF. The chain joins TRBV28 to TRBJ1-1; weak D call: TRBD1 (5 bases). Germline CDR1 MDHEN, CDR2 SYDVKM. This CDR3 has 14 residues. V dropped 6 bases and J dropped 4 bases, with 15 bases sitting between them.

In its sample, this clonotype was seen many times. The rearrangement uses TRBV18 and TRBJ2-3; 11 nucleotides align to TRBD2. CDR3 length equals 15 residues. Germline CDR1 reads KGHSH; CDR2 reads LQKENI. The J segment lost 4 bases and the V segment lost 6 bases, leaving 6 bases of the junction unmatched. CDR3 amino acids: CASSLRGLAADTQYF. The CDR3 nucleotides read TGTGCCAGCTCCCTACGGGGACTAGCGGCAGATACGCAGTATTTT.

In this sample, this clonotype turned up a few times. V and J are TRBV29-1 and TRBJ2-3; D gene uncertain. Germline V gives CDR1 SQVTM, CDR2 ANQGSEA. This CDR3 is built from 14 residues. V gave up 0 bases and J gave up 0 bases, with 7 bases separating them. CDR3 in DNA: TGCAGCGTTGAAGATCGCGAGAGCACAGATACGCAGTATTTT. It specifies CSVEDRESTDTQYF.

This clonotype was seen many times. One end of the junction fails to match germline, which may point to a read error. The chain combines TRBV7-2 with TRBJ2-1, with 7 bases fitting TRBD2. Germline CDR1 and CDR2: SGHTA and FQGNSA. The CDR3 covers 14 residues. The CDR3 bases are TGTGCCAGCAACTTAGCGAGACTAGCTGGCGAGCAGTTCTTC. Protein sequence: CASNLARLAGEQFF. Full variable domain (outside the CDR3, taken from reference TRBV7-2 and TRBJ2-1): GAGVSQSPSNKVTEKGKDVELRCDPISGHTALYWYRQSLGQGLEFLIYFQGNSAPDKSGLPSDRFSAERTGGSVSTLTIQRTQQEDSAVYLCASNLARLAGEQFFGPGTRLTVL.

On this clonotype: This may arise from a read error, as a much more abundant clone is one base away. The rearrangement links TRBV18 to TRBJ2-3; D is uncertain. V was cut by 0 bases and J by 6 bases, with 10 bases left in between. The CDR3 runs 14 residues. Germline CDR1 KGHSH, CDR2 LQKENI. CDR3 in amino acids: CASSPPVWTDTQYF. CDR3 nucleotides: TGTGCCAGCTCACCACCTGTCTGGACGGATACGCAGTATTTT.

This clonotype has at least ten counts. The chain links TRBV15 to TRBJ2-5, with 12 bases identical to TRBD2. Germline V gene lookup returns CDR1 LNHNV and CDR2 YYDKDF (reference sequence). The CDR3 runs 18 residues. V lost 1 base and J lost 0; bases outside the gene matches: 6. CDR3: CATSRVPTSGGNQETQYF. The CDR3 DNA reads as TGTGCCACCAGCAGAGTCCCAACTAGCGGGGGGAACCAAGAGACCCAGTACTTC.

The chain combines TRBV6-5 with TRBJ2-1; tentative D call: TRBD1 (6 bases). The CDR3 has 16 amino acids. Looked up from germline, CDR1 is MNHEY and CDR2 is SVGAGI. Between the trimmed V and J ends, which lost 5 bases and 0 bases, there was a span of 14 bases. CDR3 sequence reads: CASSPRGRSSYNEQFF. In DNA, the CDR3 is TGTGCCAGCAGTCCCAGGGGACGGAGCTCCTACAATGAGCAGTTCTTC.

This clonotype was recorded at least ten times. Here the CDR3 DNA reads TGTGCCAGCAGCCAAAGTAAATTTGTGCCCATTCAGTACTTC. Translation: CASSQSKFVPIQYF. The chain joins TRBV3-1 to TRBJ2-4; D unclear. The ends were cut back, 2 bases at V and 9 bases at J, with 14 bases in the middle. CDR3 size: 14 residues. CDR1 is LGHDT, CDR2 YNNKEL, per germline (reference sequence).

Ten or more counts support this clonotype. J is TRBJ2-1 and V is TRBV24-1; 10 bases align to TRBD2. Germline CDR1 reads KGHDR; CDR2 reads SFDVKD. J lost 8 bases, V lost 0 bases, and 9 bases had no gene match. This CDR3 contains 17 residues. CDR3: CATSDLSLAGFRDEQFF. The CDR3 DNA reads as TGTGCCACCAGTGATTTGTCACTAGCGGGGTTTAGGGATGAGCAGTTCTTC.

There are many counts of this clonotype. The chain has TRBV2 and TRBJ2-1, with 11 bases that match TRBD2. The germline gives CDR1 SNHLY, CDR2 FYNNEI. The CDR3 covers 16 residues. Unmatched junction bases numbered 10, after V lost 5 bases and J lost 7 bases. In DNA, the CDR3 is TGTGCCAGCAGTCCTTGGACTAGCGGGCCTGAGAATGAGCAGTTCTTC. Residues: CASSPWTSGPENEQFF.

CDR3 bases: TGCGCCAGCAGCTTGGAAGTCACCTCCTACGAGCAGTACTTC. It is translated as CASSLEVTSYEQYF. The chain is built from TRBV5-1 and TRBJ2-7; D is uncertain. The CDR3 contains 14 residues. Germline V lookup: CDR1 SGHRS, CDR2 YFSETQ. The V gene lost 0 bases and the J gene lost 0 bases, with 7 bases spanning the gap.

This clonotype has a count of ten or more. The chain uses TRBV6-5 and TRBJ1-4, with 12 bases identical to TRBD1. CDR3 length: 17 amino acids. The junction had 12 bases not matched to a gene; V was cut back by 6 bases and J by 7 bases. Germline V CDR1 and CDR2: MNHEY, SVGAGI. The CDR3 DNA is TGTGCCAGCAGATTGGGACAGGGGGCCAGGATCGGTGAAAAACTGTTTTTT. It encodes CASRLGQGARIGEKLFF.

This clonotype is deemed medium-sized. J is TRBJ2-3 and V is TRBV2; D is undetermined. This CDR3 is built from 13 residues. Germline V gene data show CDR1 as SNHLY and CDR2 as FYNNEI. V lost 3 bases and J lost 6, with 10 bases in between. The CDR3 region has the DNA TGTGCCAGCAGTGATTTTATCCCCGATACGCAGTATTTT. Amino acid sequence: CASSDFIPDTQYF.

Many counts were recorded for this clonotype. This chain links TRBV6-5 with TRBJ1-6; 7 nucleotides align to TRBD1. The V and J ends lost 5 bases and 7 bases, in that order; junction bases with no gene match: 5. This CDR3 region has 14 residues. CDR1 and CDR2 (germline): MNHEY, SVGAGI. This CDR3 is CASSIRTGNSPLHF. Written as DNA, the CDR3 is TGTGCCAGCAGTATAAGGACAGGCAATTCACCCCTCCACTTT.